These 18 T cell receptor beta chains share one sample of origin, sequenced in a study of T cells in Graves' hyperthyroidism and ophthalmopathy. Using RNA transcripts as the source, TCR beta CDR3 regions were amplified. The TCR CDR3 first-round RT-PCR relied on the HTBI primer set. TCRdb reprocessed the multiplex PCR reads with MiXCR, giving one entry per CDR3 protein. The sample gives under 650,000 distinct CDR3 sequences, around 15% of which show up once; around 4% is in the top ten. The source material was blood. The receptors here all came from a woman aged 25 to 39 with Graves' hyperthyroidism.

This clonotype came up many times. The rearrangement joins TRBV7-2 to TRBJ2-7, with 8 nucleotides matching TRBD1. The CDR3 extends over 15 amino acids. Germline CDR1 is SGHTA and CDR2 is FQGNSA. The V and J ends lost 5 bases and 3 bases, in that order; junction bases with no gene match: 9. In DNA form, the CDR3 reads TGTGCCAGCAGCGAACTCCGGGACAGGAACTACGAGCAGTACTTC. Its protein is CASSELRDRNYEQYF.

This clonotype appeared many times. The chain is built from TRBV6-1 and TRBJ1-5; a possible D gene is TRBD1 (5 bases). Germline V gene sequence: CDR1 MNHNS, CDR2 SASEGT. The ends were cut back, 3 bases at V and 3 bases at J, with 15 bases in the middle. CDR3 length: 16 amino acids. CDR3 sequence: CASSEGVSSLNQPQHF. The CDR3 bases are TGTGCCAGCAGTGAGGGGGTTTCGAGCCTCAATCAGCCCCAGCATTTT.

This clonotype was seen at least ten times. The chain recombines TRBV20-1 with TRBJ2-5; 7 nucleotides align to TRBD2. The CDR3 has 13 residues. The germline V gene encodes CDR1 DFQATT and CDR2 SNEGSKA (reference sequence). After removal of 7 bases from V and 4 bases from J, the junction contained 9 bases not matched to a gene. In DNA form, the CDR3 reads TGCAGTGGAACGGGAGGCATGACAGAGACCCAGTACTTC. Its protein is CSGTGGMTETQYF.

This chain uses TRBV20-1 with TRBJ2-7, with 8 bases identical to TRBD2. CDR1 is DFQATT, CDR2 SNEGSKA, per germline (reference sequence). Trimming took 2 bases from V and 2 from J; bases not matched to a gene: 8. CDR3 size: 15 residues. The CDR3 DNA sequence: TGCAGTGCTAGACCTACTAGCGGAAAGACCTACGAGCAGTACTTC. Translation: CSARPTSGKTYEQYF.

This clonotype came up many times. This rearrangement joins TRBV28 to TRBJ2-1; 14 bases line up with TRBD2. J lost 9 bases, V lost 5 bases, and 6 bases had no gene match. Germline V CDR1 and CDR2: MDHEN, SYDVKM. This CDR3 has 15 amino acids. Here the CDR3 reads CASSPGTSGRGEQFF. The CDR3 DNA is TGTGCCAGCAGTCCCGGGACTAGCGGGAGAGGTGAGCAGTTCTTC.

Turning to this clonotype: A read error is possible here, since a much larger clone lies one base away. The gene calls are TRBV6-5 and TRBJ1-1, with TRBD1 matching 10 bases. The CDR3 has 15 residues. CDR1 is MNHEY and CDR2 is SVGAGI in the germline V gene. CDR3 loop: CASGYSWTGGTEAFF. The CDR3 nucleotides read TGTGCCAGCGGTTACTCGTGGACAGGGGGCACTGAAGCTTTCTTT.

The chain combines TRBV3-1 with TRBJ2-1; D unresolved. The V gene's germline CDR1 is LGHDT and CDR2 YNNKEL (reference sequence). CDR3 length: 13 residues. The V end was cut by 0 bases, the J end by 5 bases, with 5 bases between. The CDR3 sequence is CASSQDQDNEQFF. The CDR3 DNA sequence: TGTGCCAGCAGCCAAGACCAAGACAATGAGCAGTTCTTC.

The table lists this clonotype with a few counts. The V and J genes are TRBV4-1 and TRBJ1-4; the match to TRBD1 covers 7 bases. With V trimmed by 2 bases and J by 7 bases, 7 bases remained unmatched. This CDR3 is built from 15 residues. Per the germline V gene, CDR1 is MGHRA and CDR2 is YSYEKL. CDR3 bases: TGCGCCAGCAGCCAAACTACAGGGGCGAGTGAAAAACTGTTTTTT. Protein: CASSQTTGASEKLFF.

V gene TRBV30 combines with J gene TRBJ2-3; the D gene is possibly TRBD2 (6 bases). V lost 5 bases, J lost 6 bases, and 21 bases lay in between. Germline CDR1 is GTSNPN and CDR2 is SVGIG (reference sequence). The CDR3 extends over 15 amino acids. The CDR3, as DNA: TGTGCCTGGGCCCGACTAGTGACCGTTCCGGATACGCAGTATTTT. Translated, it gives CAWARLVTVPDTQYF.

This clonotype was counted many times. The rearrangement uses TRBV11-2 and TRBJ2-3; possibly TRBD1 for D (5 bases). The CDR3 has 14 amino acids. Trimming shortened V by 5 bases and J by 5 bases, and 14 bases separated the two germline ends. CDR1 and CDR2 (germline): SGHAT, FQNNGV. CDR3 protein: CASSPLRVRDTQYF. The CDR3 bases are TGTGCCAGCAGCCCCCTCAGGGTTCGAGATACGCAGTATTTT.

CDR3 coding DNA: TGCGCCAGCAGCTACTCCTATAGCACCTACTACGAGCAGTACTTC. Amino acid sequence: CASSYSYSTYYEQYF. The chain joins TRBV5-1 to TRBJ2-7; no clear D. The ends were cut back, 3 bases at V and 3 bases at J, with 16 bases in the middle. The CDR3 is made up of 15 amino acids. Germline V gene data show CDR1 as SGHRS and CDR2 as YFSETQ.

This chain connects TRBV7-2 to TRBJ2-2; 9 bases align to TRBD2. J lost 2 bases, V lost 6 bases, and 7 bases had no gene match. CDR1 is SGHTA and CDR2 is FQGNSA in the germline V gene. This CDR3 has 16 amino acids. CDR3 region: CASRPQAGGNTGELFF. CDR3 in DNA: TGTGCCAGCAGACCCCAAGCGGGAGGAAACACCGGGGAGCTGTTTTTT. The full variable domain, completed using reference TRBV7-2 and TRBJ2-2, is GAGVSQSPSNKVTEKGKDVELRCDPISGHTALYWYRQSLGQGLEFLIYFQGNSAPDKSGLPSDRFSAERTGGSVSTLTIQRTQQEDSAVYLCASRPQAGGNTGELFFGEGSRLTVL.

This clonotype showed up many times. The chain employs TRBV28 and TRBJ2-7, with TRBD2 matching 7 bases. The CDR3 has 14 amino acids. CDR1 is MDHEN, CDR2 SYDVKM, per germline. Unmatched junction bases numbered 4, after V lost 2 bases and J lost 3 bases. The CDR3 reads CASSLVGLNYEQYF. DNA for the CDR3: TGTGCCAGCAGTTTAGTGGGACTAAACTACGAGCAGTACTTC.

About this clonotype itself: One base away lies a much larger clone, so this may be a sequencing read error. CDR3 loop: CASRTDRGFTGGLFF. Here the CDR3 DNA reads TGTGCCAGCAGAACTGACAGGGGATTCACCGGGGGGCTGTTTTTT. This chain uses TRBV28 with TRBJ2-2; 8 bases match TRBD1. Germline V CDR1 and CDR2: MDHEN, SYDVKM. CDR3 length equals 15 residues. Combining the CDR3 with reference TRBV28 and TRBJ2-2 gives the whole variable domain DVKVTQSSRYLVKRTGEKVFLECVQDMDHENMFWYRQDPGLGLRLIYFSYDVKMKEKGDIPEGYSVSREKKERFSLILESASTNQTSMYLCASRTDRGFTGGLFFGEGSRLTVL.

This clonotype has at least ten counts. This chain uses TRBV28 with TRBJ2-7; 8 nucleotides align to TRBD2. The CDR3 is 11 residues long. CDR1 and CDR2 (germline): MDHEN, SYDVKM. V lost 6 bases and J lost 5; bases outside the gene matches: 0. For the CDR3, the DNA is TGTGCCAGCAGGCGGGGGGACGAGCAGTACTTC. This translates into CASRRGDEQYF.

The genes are TRBV20-1 and TRBJ2-2; 9 nucleotides line up with TRBD1. The germline gives CDR1 DFQATT, CDR2 SNEGSKA (reference sequence). With V trimmed by 5 bases and J by 6 bases, 7 bases remained unmatched. The CDR3 contains 14 residues. DNA of the CDR3: TGCAGTGCTTCGGGACAGGGTTTCGCCGGGGAGCTGTTTTTT. This sequence encodes CSASGQGFAGELFF.

V usage is TRBV9 and J usage is TRBJ2-1, with TRBD2 identical over 10 bases. V shed 3 bases, J shed 6 bases, and the junction held 3 bases outside the gene matches. The germline gives CDR1 SGDLS, CDR2 YYNGEE. The CDR3 extends over 14 amino acids. The CDR3 sequence: CASSALAGLNEQFF. The CDR3 nucleotides are TGTGCCAGCAGCGCACTAGCGGGGCTCAATGAGCAGTTCTTC.

At least ten counts were recorded for this clonotype. This chain joins TRBV6-8 and TRBJ2-1; possible D gene TRBD1, 6 bases. CDR1 and CDR2 from the germline V gene are MNHGY and SAAAGT. V lost 7 bases and J 4 bases, leaving 26 bases between the germline ends. The CDR3 sequence is 18 residues long. The CDR3 bases are TGTGCCAGCAACAGGGATACCAGCGGAACTCACAATTACAATGAGCAGTTCTTC. It specifies CASNRDTSGTHNYNEQFF.